Listed below are T cell receptor beta chains from one sample, sequenced in a study of metastatic and nonmetastatic thyroid tumors. TCRdb recomputed clones from the PCR reads via MiXCR. This table holds 20,000 to 25,000 clones, roughly 22% found once. Sequencing input: tumor tissue. Receptors were obtained from a female donor with papillary thyroid cancer or a benign thyroid nodule (not recorded which). Some clones in this sample may be carry-over from other donors' samples. Both conserved end residues are part of each CDR3. The order of the fields is J gene, D gene, V gene, clone size, CDR3 length, CDR3 protein, CDR3 DNA. D genes are given only for firm matches. Size values are once, few and many counts, or a class for expanded clones, and some rows have none.

TRBJ2-5 | TRBD2 | TRBV6-1 | many | 15 | CASSDSGRAVETQYF | TGTGCCAGCAGTGATAGCGGGAGGGCCGTGGAGACCCAGTACTTC
TRBJ2-7 | NA | TRBV5-1 | NA | 14 | CASSPYRPKNGQYF | TGCGCCAGCAGCCCCTACAGGCCGAAAAACGGGCAGTACTTC
TRBJ2-7 | NA | TRBV20-1 | NA | 16 | CSARGGFSGTTYEQYF | TGCAGTGCTAGAGGCGGGTTCAGCGGAACGACCTACGAGCAGTACTTC
TRBJ2-2 | TRBD2 | TRBV9 | few | 16 | CASSVADGRITGELFF | TGTGCCAGCAGCGTAGCCGACGGGAGGATCACCGGGGAGCTGTTTTTT
TRBJ2-7 | NA | TRBV7-2 | NA | 13 | CASNLGQIGEQYF | TGTGCCAGCAACTTGGGGCAAATCGGGGAGCAGTACTTC
TRBJ2-7 | NA | TRBV11-2 | few | 14 | CASSYIRGHYEQYF | TGTGCCAGCAGCTACATCAGGGGTCACTACGAGCAGTACTTC
TRBJ2-7 | NA | TRBV20-1 | NA | 15 | CSARAIRDSTNEQYF | TGCAGTGCTAGAGCTATCAGAGACAGCACCAACGAGCAGTACTTC
TRBJ1-1 | TRBD1 | TRBV28 | NA | 18 | CASSLDGRGHLGYTEAFF | TGTGCCAGCAGTTTAGATGGCAGGGGGCATTTGGGGTACACTGAAGCTTTCTTT
TRBJ2-7 | NA | TRBV28 | few | 13 | CVSSRGDGPEQCF | TGTGTCAGCAGCAGAGGAGACGGCCCCGAGCAGTGCTTC
TRBJ2-1 | NA | TRBV7-8 | many | 13 | CASSPRAYNEQFF | TGTGCCAGCAGCCCCAGGGCCTACAATGAGCAGTTCTTC
TRBJ1-1 | TRBD1 | TRBV20-1 | NA | 14 | CSAIRDSQHTEAFF | TGCAGTGCTATAAGGGACAGCCAGCACACTGAAGCTTTCTTT
TRBJ2-7 | NA | TRBV4-1 | NA | 15 | CASGQARSSGYEQYF | TGCGCCAGCGGACAAGCCAGGAGCAGCGGCTACGAGCAGTACTTC
TRBJ1-1 | NA | TRBV10-1 | few | 14 | CASSESTQALEAFF | TGCGCCAGCAGTGAGTCGACTCAGGCCCTGGAAGCTTTCTTT
TRBJ2-3 | TRBD2 | TRBV19 | NA | 15 | CASSITSVHTDTQYF | TGTGCCAGTAGTATCACTAGCGTTCATACAGATACGCAGTATTTT
TRBJ1-4 | NA | TRBV4-1 | few | 13 | CAGSAGANEKLFF | TGCGCCGGGAGCGCGGGGGCCAATGAAAAACTGTTTTTT
TRBJ2-2 | TRBD1 | TRBV4-2 | many | 16 | CASSLGTGGNVGELFF | TGTGCCAGCAGCCTTGGGACAGGGGGCAATGTCGGGGAGCTGTTTTTT
TRBJ2-7 | NA | TRBV5-1 | NA | 15 | CASSLAPGASYEQYF | TGCGCCAGCAGCTTGGCCCCAGGGGCCTCCTACGAACAGTACTTC
TRBJ2-3 | NA | TRBV3-1 | many | 16 | CASSHYMSGSTDTQYF | TGTGCCAGCAGCCATTACATGAGCGGGAGCACAGATACGCAGTATTTT
TRBJ2-7 | NA | TRBV6-5 | NA | 15 | CASSYRDLQAYEQYF | TGTGCCAGCAGTTATCGGGACCTCCAGGCCTACGAGCAGTACTTC
TRBJ2-1 | NA | TRBV28 | few | 11 | CASTYNNDQFF | TGTGCCAGCACATATAACAATGATCAGTTCTTC
TRBJ2-3 | TRBD2 | TRBV20-1 | NA | 16 | CSAQRRTSGSADTQYF | TGCAGTGCTCAGCGCCGGACTAGCGGGAGCGCAGATACGCAGTATTTT
TRBJ2-7 | NA | TRBV6-2/TRBV6-3 | NA | 14 | CASSYGGSAYEQYF | TGTGCCAGCAGTTACGGGGGGTCGGCCTACGAGCAGTACTTC
TRBJ1-5 | NA | TRBV20-1 | NA | 13 | CSARRYSNQPQHF | TGCAGTGCTAGGCGATATAGCAATCAGCCCCAGCATTTT
TRBJ1-3 | NA | TRBV7-2 | NA | 14 | CASTLRGAGNTIYF | TGTGCCAGCACTCTGCGGGGAGCTGGAAACACCATATATTTT